The next 10 T cell receptor beta chains were all read from a single sample in a study of blood T cell repertoires in COVID-19. Profiled with immunoSEQ multiplex PCR; TCRdb holds only in-frame clones, not every one. The profile shows 100,000 to 150,000 clones, approximately 89% of them singletons. The sequenced sample consisted of peripheral blood. Receptor source: a woman in her 70s with COVID-19, enrolled during active disease.

This clone turned up a few times. The J gene is TRBJ2-1, the V gene TRBV6-2 or TRBV6-3, with D maybe TRBD1 (7 bases). V lost 5 bases to trimming and J lost 9 bases, with 8 bases between them. Germline V gene data show CDR1 as MNHEY and CDR2 as SVGEGT. This CDR3 has 11 amino acids. The CDR3 region is CASSQGGEQFF. DNA of the CDR3: TGTGCCAGCAGTCAGGGGGGTGAGCAGTTCTTC.

The chain has TRBV19 and TRBJ2-1; 7 bases are shared with TRBD1. Trimming cost V 6 bases and J 9 bases; bases outside gene matches: 5. Germline V CDR1 and CDR2: LNHDA, SQIVND (reference sequence). This CDR3 is built from 12 residues. The DNA of the CDR3 is TGTGCCAGTAGACAGGGGTTGGCTGAGCAGTTCTTC. Residues: CASRQGLAEQFF.

The chain uses TRBV19 and TRBJ1-2; 8 bases line up with TRBD1. Germline trimming cut 1 base from V and 1 base from J; bases unmatched to any gene: 11. The germline V gene encodes CDR1 LNHDA and CDR2 SQIVND (reference sequence). This CDR3 has 18 residues. CDR3 coding DNA: TGTGCCAGTAGTATAGCGGCTTTCGGGACAGGCGATAACTATGGCTACACCTTC. As protein: CASSIAAFGTGDNYGYTF.

This clone was observed once. V and J are TRBV2 and TRBJ1-5, with 7 positions matching TRBD1. The germline V gene has CDR1 SNHLY and CDR2 FYNNEI. This CDR3 has 15 residues. Trimming cost V 4 bases and J 4 bases; bases outside gene matches: 7. The CDR3 sequence is CASSGQGATNQPQHF. CDR3 coding DNA: TGTGCCAGCAGTGGACAGGGAGCAACAAATCAGCCCCAGCATTTT. The whole variable domain, remainder taken from reference TRBV2 and TRBJ1-5, is EPEVTQTPSHQVTQMGQEVILRCVPISNHLYFYWYRQILGQKVEFLVSFYNNEISEKSEIFDDQFSVERPDGSNFTLKIRSTKLEDSAMYFCASSGQGATNQPQHFGDGTRLSIL.

V usage is TRBV12-3 or TRBV12-4 and J usage is TRBJ2-7; TRBD2 might be the D (6 bases). The CDR3 has 13 residues. The ends were cut back, 3 bases at V and 3 bases at J, with 9 bases in the middle. CDR3 in DNA: TGTGCCAGCAGTTTTTCGGGGGTCTACGAGCAGTACTTC. Its translation is CASSFSGVYEQYF.

V and J are TRBV7-2 and TRBJ2-7; 8 nucleotides match TRBD2. Losses at the gene ends were 0 bases for V and 3 bases for J; bases not matched to a gene: 4. The CDR3 contains 15 residues. Germline CDR1 SGHTA, CDR2 FQGNSA. The CDR3 DNA sequence: TGTGCCAGCAGCTTAGCGGGACTAGGTTACTACGAGCAGTACTTC. Its protein is CASSLAGLGYYEQYF.

With respect to this clone: One end of the junction varies from germline; a read error may be responsible. This rearrangement joins TRBV7-7 to TRBJ2-2; 14 bases agree with TRBD2. The CDR3 has 17 residues. Per germline, CDR1 SSHAT and CDR2 FNYEAQ (reference sequence). The CDR3 region is CASSPGLAGGLTGELFF. As DNA, the CDR3 is TGTGCTAGCAGCCCCGGACTAGCGGGGGGTCTCACCGGGGAGCTGTTTTTT.

The rearrangement uses TRBV15 and TRBJ1-1; TRBD1 might be the D (5 bases). V was clipped by 0 bases and J by 4 bases, with 9 bases between them. Germline-derived CDR1 and CDR2 are LNHNV and YYDKDF (reference sequence). There are 14 residues in the CDR3. In DNA form, the CDR3 reads TGTGCCACCAGCAGAGAGGTGGGGGGCACTGAAGCTTTCTTT. Protein product: CATSREVGGTEAFF.

This clone was detected a few times. This sequence joins TRBV18 and TRBJ1-1; weak D call: TRBD1 (6 bases). The V end lost 3 bases, the J end lost 1 base, and 12 bases lay between the germline ends. The CDR3 consists of 15 residues. The germline CDR1 and CDR2 sequences are KGHSH and LQKENI. CDR3 in amino acids: CASSPRGSENTEAFF. The CDR3 DNA follows: TGTGCCAGCTCACCGAGGGGGAGTGAGAACACTGAAGCTTTCTTT.

The chain employs TRBV5-1 and TRBJ1-6, with TRBD1 matching 8 bases. The CDR3 runs to 16 residues. Germline CDR1 SGHRS, CDR2 YFSETQ. V dropped 0 bases and J dropped 6; count of bases not matched to a gene: 5. This chain's CDR3 is CASSLGYQGANSPLHF. The CDR3 DNA sequence: TGCGCCAGCAGCTTGGGTTACCAGGGGGCTAATTCACCCCTCCACTTT.